This T cell receptor (beta chain) originates from a study of shared clonotypes between healthy human individuals. Study-wide background: Used for every donor were three CD4 naive, three CD4 memory, two CD8 naive and one CD8 memory plate.

This clone appeared many times. Its antigen is not known. The authors ran the assay at deep level. Sequenced by immunoSEQ multiplex PCR; TCRdb stores in-frame clones only, minus some. The data contain about 680,000 clones, 60% to 75% of them singletons. Findings and limits, study-wide: Clonotypes shared by all four donors outscored non-shared clonotypes in generation probability. Roughly 5% was the fraction of naive CD4 clonotypes found shared across four donors.

Germline CDR1 and CDR2: SGHRS and YFSETQ. Deletions cut 1 base from V and 6 bases from J, with 13 bases between. The CDR3 loop spans 14 amino acids. V is TRBV5-1 and J is TRBJ2-5; tentatively, D is TRBD1 (6 bases). Sample: memory CD4+ T cells sorted from blood. Stated subset: CD45RA-negative fraction. The sequence came from a woman between 25 and 40 years old in good health. CDR3 DNA: TGCGCCAGCAGCTTGTGGCAGGGGTCCCAGACCCAGTACTTC. Amino acid sequence: CASSLWQGSQTQYF.